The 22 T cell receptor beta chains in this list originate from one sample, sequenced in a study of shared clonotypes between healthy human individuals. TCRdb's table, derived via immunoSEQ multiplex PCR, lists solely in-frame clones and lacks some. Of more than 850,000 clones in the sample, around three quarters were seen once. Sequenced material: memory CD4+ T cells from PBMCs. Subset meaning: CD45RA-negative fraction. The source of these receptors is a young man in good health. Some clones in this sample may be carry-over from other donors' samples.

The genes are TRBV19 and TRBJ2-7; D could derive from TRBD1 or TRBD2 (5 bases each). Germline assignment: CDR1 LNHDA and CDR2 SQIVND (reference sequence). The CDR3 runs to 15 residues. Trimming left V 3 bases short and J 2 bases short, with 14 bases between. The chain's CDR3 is CASSITSRETYEQYF. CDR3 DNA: TGTGCCAGTAGTATTACGTCCAGGGAGACCTACGAGCAGTACTTC.

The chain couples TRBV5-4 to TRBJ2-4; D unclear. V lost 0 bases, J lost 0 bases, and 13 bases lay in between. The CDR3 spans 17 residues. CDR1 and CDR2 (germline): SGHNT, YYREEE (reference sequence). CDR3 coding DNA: TGTGCCAGCAGCTTGGCCTCTCGGGCGGCAGCCAAAAACATTCAGTACTTC. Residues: CASSLASRAAAKNIQYF.

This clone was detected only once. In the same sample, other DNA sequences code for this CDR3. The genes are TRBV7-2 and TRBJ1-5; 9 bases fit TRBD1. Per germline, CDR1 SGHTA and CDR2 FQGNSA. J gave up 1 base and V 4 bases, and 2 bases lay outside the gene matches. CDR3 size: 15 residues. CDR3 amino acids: CASSSTGGSNQPQHF. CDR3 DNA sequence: TGTGCCAGCAGCTCAACAGGGGGCAGCAATCAGCCCCAGCATTTT.

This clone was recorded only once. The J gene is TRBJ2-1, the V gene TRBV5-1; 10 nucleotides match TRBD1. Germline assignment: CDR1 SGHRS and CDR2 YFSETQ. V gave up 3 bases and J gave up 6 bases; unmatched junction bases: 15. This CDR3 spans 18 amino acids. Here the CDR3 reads CASSSWDRGRTGPNEQFF. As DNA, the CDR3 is TGCGCCAGCAGCTCATGGGACAGGGGTAGGACGGGACCCAATGAGCAGTTCTTC.

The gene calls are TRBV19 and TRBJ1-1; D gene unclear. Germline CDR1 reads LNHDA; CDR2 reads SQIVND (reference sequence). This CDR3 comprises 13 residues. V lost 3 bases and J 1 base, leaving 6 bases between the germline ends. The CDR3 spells CASSMRENTEAFF. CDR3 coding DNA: TGTGCCAGTAGTATGCGGGAGAACACTGAAGCTTTCTTT.

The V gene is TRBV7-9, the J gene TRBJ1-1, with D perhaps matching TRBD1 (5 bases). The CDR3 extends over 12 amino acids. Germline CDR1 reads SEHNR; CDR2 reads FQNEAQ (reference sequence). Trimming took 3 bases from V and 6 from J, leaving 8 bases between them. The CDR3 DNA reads TGTGCCAGCAGCTTTCGGGACTCTGAAGCTTTCTTT. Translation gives CASSFRDSEAFF.

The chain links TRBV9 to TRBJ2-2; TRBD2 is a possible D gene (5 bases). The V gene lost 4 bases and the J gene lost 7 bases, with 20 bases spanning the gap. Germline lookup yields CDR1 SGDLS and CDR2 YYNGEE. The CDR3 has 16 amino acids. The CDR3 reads CASSPSSGSEIGELFF. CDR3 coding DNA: TGTGCCAGCAGCCCCAGTTCGGGGAGTGAGATCGGGGAGCTGTTTTTT.

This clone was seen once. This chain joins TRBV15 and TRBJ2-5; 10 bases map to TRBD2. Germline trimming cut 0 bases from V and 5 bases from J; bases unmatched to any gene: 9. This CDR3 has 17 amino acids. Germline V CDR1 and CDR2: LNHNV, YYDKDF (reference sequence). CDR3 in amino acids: CATSRDGVAGGSETQYF. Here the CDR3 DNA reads TGTGCCACCAGCAGAGATGGAGTAGCGGGAGGATCGGAGACCCAGTACTTC.

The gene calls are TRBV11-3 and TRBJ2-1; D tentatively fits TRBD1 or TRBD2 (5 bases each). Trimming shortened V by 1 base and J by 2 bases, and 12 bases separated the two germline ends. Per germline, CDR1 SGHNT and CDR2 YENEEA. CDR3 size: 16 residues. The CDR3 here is CASSLGSGQPYNEQFF. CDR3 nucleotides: TGTGCCAGCAGCTTAGGTTCGGGGCAACCCTACAATGAGCAGTTCTTC.

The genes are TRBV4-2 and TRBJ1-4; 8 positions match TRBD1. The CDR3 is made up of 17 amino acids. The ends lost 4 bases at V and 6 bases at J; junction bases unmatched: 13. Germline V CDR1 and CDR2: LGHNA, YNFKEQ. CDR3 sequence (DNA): TGTGCCAGCAGCCTCCTACCTCAGACAGGGGTTTATGAAAAACTGTTTTTT. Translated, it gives CASSLLPQTGVYEKLFF.

CDR3 sequence: CASSRDTYGYTF. CDR3 DNA: TGTGCCAGTAGTCGAGACACCTATGGCTACACCTTC. The rearrangement joins TRBV19 to TRBJ1-2; no clear D. Germline CDR1 reads LNHDA; CDR2 reads SQIVND (reference sequence). This CDR3 is built from 12 residues. V gave up 5 bases and J gave up 4 bases, with 8 bases separating them.

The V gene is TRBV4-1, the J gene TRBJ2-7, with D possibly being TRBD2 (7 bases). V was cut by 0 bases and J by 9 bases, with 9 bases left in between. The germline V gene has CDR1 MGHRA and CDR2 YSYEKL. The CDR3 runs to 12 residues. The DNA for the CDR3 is TGCGCCAGCAGCCAAGATCGGGGGGCGCAGTACTTC. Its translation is CASSQDRGAQYF.

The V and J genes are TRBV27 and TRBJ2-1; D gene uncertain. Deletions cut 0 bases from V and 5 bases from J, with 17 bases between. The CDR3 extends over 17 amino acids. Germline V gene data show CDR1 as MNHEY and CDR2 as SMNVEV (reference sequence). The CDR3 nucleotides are TGTGCCAGCAGTTTATCGCTCCCAGTAGGACGAGACAATGAGCAGTTCTTC. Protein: CASSLSLPVGRDNEQFF.

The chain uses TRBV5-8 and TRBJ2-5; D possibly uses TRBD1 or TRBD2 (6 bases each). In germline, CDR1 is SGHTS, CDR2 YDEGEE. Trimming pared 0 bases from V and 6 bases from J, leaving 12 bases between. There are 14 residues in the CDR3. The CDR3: CASSLEGGRQTQYF. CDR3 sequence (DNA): TGTGCCAGCAGCTTGGAGGGGGGACGCCAGACCCAGTACTTC.

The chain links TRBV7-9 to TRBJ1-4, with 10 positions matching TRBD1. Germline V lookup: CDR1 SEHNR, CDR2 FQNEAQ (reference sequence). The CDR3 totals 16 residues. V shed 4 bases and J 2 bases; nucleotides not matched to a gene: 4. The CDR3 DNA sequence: TGTGCCAGCAGCTACGACAGGGGGCCGACTAATGAAAAACTGTTTTTT. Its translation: CASSYDRGPTNEKLFF.

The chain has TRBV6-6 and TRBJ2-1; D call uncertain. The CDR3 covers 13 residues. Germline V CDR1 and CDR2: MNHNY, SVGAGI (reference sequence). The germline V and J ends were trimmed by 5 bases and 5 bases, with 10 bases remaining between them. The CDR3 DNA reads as TGTGCCAGCAGTGGGTGGACCGACAATGAGCAGTTCTTC. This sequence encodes CASSGWTDNEQFF.

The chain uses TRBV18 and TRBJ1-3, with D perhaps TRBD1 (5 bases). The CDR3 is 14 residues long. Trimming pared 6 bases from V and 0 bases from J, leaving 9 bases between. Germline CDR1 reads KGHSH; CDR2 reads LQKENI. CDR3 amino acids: CASSRGSSGNTIYF. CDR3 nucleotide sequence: TGTGCCAGCTCCCGGGGGAGCTCTGGAAACACCATATATTTT. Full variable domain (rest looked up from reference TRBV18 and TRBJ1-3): NAGVMQNPRHLVRRRGQEARLRCSPMKGHSHVYWYRQLPEEGLKFMVYLQKENIIDESGMPKERFSAEFPKEGPSILRIQQVVRGDSAAYFCASSRGSSGNTIYFGEGSWLTVV.

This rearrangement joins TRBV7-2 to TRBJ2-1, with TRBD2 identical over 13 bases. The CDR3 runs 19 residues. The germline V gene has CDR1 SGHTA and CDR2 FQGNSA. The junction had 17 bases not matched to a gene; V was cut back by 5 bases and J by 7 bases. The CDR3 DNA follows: TGTGCCAGCAGCCTAACTAGCGGGAGGGCCGTTACTAGCTTGAATGAGCAGTTCTTC. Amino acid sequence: CASSLTSGRAVTSLNEQFF.

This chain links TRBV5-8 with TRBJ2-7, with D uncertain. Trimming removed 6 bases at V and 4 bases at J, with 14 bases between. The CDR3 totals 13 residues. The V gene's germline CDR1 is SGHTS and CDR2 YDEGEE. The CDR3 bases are TGTGCCAGCATACGTCTGAACCGATACGAGCAGTACTTC. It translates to CASIRLNRYEQYF.

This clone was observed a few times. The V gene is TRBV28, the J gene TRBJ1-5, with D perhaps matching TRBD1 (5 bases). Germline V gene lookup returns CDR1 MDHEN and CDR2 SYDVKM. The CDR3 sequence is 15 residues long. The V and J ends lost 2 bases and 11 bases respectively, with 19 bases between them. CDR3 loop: CASSLMGPGQSTQHF. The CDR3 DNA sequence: TGTGCCAGCAGTTTAATGGGCCCAGGGCAATCAACCCAGCATTTT.

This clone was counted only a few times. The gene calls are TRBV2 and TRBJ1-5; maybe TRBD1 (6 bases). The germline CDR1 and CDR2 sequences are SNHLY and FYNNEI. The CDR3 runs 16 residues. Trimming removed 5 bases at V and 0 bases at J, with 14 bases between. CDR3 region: CASSRLGGHSNQPQHF. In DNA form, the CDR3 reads TGTGCCAGCAGTCGGCTAGGGGGACATAGCAATCAGCCCCAGCATTTT.

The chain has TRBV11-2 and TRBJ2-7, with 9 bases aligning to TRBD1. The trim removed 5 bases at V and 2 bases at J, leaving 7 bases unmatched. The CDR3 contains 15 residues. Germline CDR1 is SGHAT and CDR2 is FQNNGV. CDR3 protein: CASSPWGTGTYEQYF. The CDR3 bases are TGTGCCAGCAGCCCCTGGGGGACAGGGACCTACGAGCAGTACTTC.